The 27 T cell receptor beta chains presented below share a single source sample, sequenced in a study of OX40 agonist ivuxolimab in advanced cancers. Clones were sequenced by immunoSEQ multiplex PCR, and TCRdb holds only the in-frame ones, with some missing. The sample holds roughly 53,000 clones, less than 90% seen once. Sequenced here: CD4+ or CD8+ T cells sorted from blood, sampled in a trial of the OX40 agonist ivuxolimab. These receptors came from an adult with an advanced solid tumor such as melanoma, head and neck, liver or kidney cancer.

This clone appeared once. V is TRBV6-7 and J is TRBJ2-7; the D gene is possibly TRBD1 (5 bases). TRBV6-7 is reported as an ORF; its role is uncertain. The CDR3 covers 14 residues. V lost 5 bases and J lost 5, with 16 bases in between. The CDR3 spells CASSTLTAFHEQYF. The CDR3 DNA follows: TGTGCCAGCAGTACACTGACAGCTTTTCACGAGCAGTACTTC.

Concerning this clone: The sample carries other DNA sequences with the same CDR3. V is TRBV10-3 and J is TRBJ1-5; the D gene is possibly TRBD1 (5 bases). The V gene lost 8 bases and the J gene lost 2 bases, with 13 bases spanning the gap. Germline-derived CDR1 and CDR2 are ENHRY and SYGVKD. CDR3 size: 14 residues. DNA of the CDR3: TGTGCCATCGGGGGGGAACAGGGCAATCAGCCCCAGCATTTT. This encodes CAIGGEQGNQPQHF.

The rearrangement uses TRBV13 and TRBJ2-1; D ambiguous. Germline CDR1 is PRHDT and CDR2 is FYEKMQ (reference sequence). V lost 6 bases and J 5 bases, leaving 14 bases between the germline ends. The CDR3 is 14 residues long. CDR3 sequence reads: CASRGRLADNEQFF. The CDR3 DNA sequence: TGTGCCAGCAGAGGGCGACTGGCGGACAATGAGCAGTTCTTC.

This clone appeared once. Written as DNA, the CDR3 is TGTGCCAGCAAAACGGACAGGGGGTTGCAAGAGACCCAGTACTTC. The encoded protein is CASKTDRGLQETQYF. V is TRBV27 and J is TRBJ2-5; 10 bases fit TRBD1. CDR3 length equals 15 residues. V trimming: 7 bases; J trimming: 2 bases; junction bases outside the gene matches: 7. The germline CDR1 and CDR2 sequences are MNHEY and SMNVEV (reference sequence).

V and J are TRBV11-2 and TRBJ2-5; TRBD1 matches 8 bases. This CDR3 contains 16 residues. The V gene end was trimmed by 5 bases and the J gene end by 4 bases; junction bases not matched to a gene: 12. Germline CDR1 reads SGHAT; CDR2 reads FQNNGV. The CDR3 protein is CASSIGGTGRGETQYF. The DNA for the CDR3 is TGTGCCAGCAGCATAGGGGGGACAGGAAGGGGAGAGACCCAGTACTTC.

The chain couples TRBV2 to TRBJ2-1; 7 bases fit TRBD1. This CDR3 is built from 14 residues. Germline V gives CDR1 SNHLY, CDR2 FYNNEI. V was pared by 10 bases and J by 3 bases, with 9 bases of the junction left unmatched. CDR3 protein: CAIIPGTVYNEQFF. In DNA form, the CDR3 reads TGTGCCATCATCCCCGGGACAGTCTACAATGAGCAGTTCTTC.

V gene TRBV29-1 combines with J gene TRBJ2-1; 14 nucleotides match TRBD2. J gave up 15 bases and V 6 bases, and 13 bases lay outside the gene matches. The CDR3 runs to 14 residues. Looked up from germline, CDR1 is SQVTM and CDR2 is ANQGSEA. Written as DNA, the CDR3 is TGCAGCGTGGATAACGGACTAGCGGGAGGAGGGTCGTTCTTC. Residues: CSVDNGLAGGGSFF.

V is TRBV19 and J is TRBJ1-5; D is undetermined. CDR1 and CDR2 (germline): LNHDA, SQIVND (reference sequence). This CDR3 spans 13 amino acids. V was shortened by 8 bases and J by 4 bases, with 12 bases between the two germline ends. CDR3 residues: CASQVRGNQPQHF. Here the CDR3 DNA reads TGTGCCAGTCAAGTACGGGGAAATCAGCCCCAGCATTTT. The variable domain in full, with the rest retrieved from reference TRBV19 and TRBJ1-5, is DGGITQSPKYLFRKEGQNVTLSCEQNLNHDAMYWYRQDPGQGLRLIYYSQIVNDFQKGDIAEGYSVSREKKESFPLTVTSAQKNPTAFYLCASQVRGNQPQHFGDGTRLSIL.

The CDR3 DNA follows: TGTGCCAGTAGCGGAGGGGGAAGCTTGAAGAATGAGCAGTTCTTC. Translating gives CASSGGGSLKNEQFF. This sequence joins TRBV19 and TRBJ2-1, with D tentatively TRBD1 or TRBD2 (6 bases each). V was pared by 6 bases and J by 7 bases, with 19 bases between. The length of the CDR3 is 15 residues. CDR1 and CDR2 (germline): LNHDA, SQIVND (reference sequence).

By share, this clone counts as medium-sized (0.01 to 0.1%). The chain employs TRBV2 and TRBJ2-7; D is undetermined. Trimming pared 3 bases from V and 3 bases from J, leaving 9 bases between. This CDR3 is built from 13 residues. CDR1 and CDR2 (germline): SNHLY, FYNNEI. CDR3 region: CASSDVGDYEQYF. The CDR3 DNA sequence: TGTGCCAGCAGTGATGTTGGTGACTACGAGCAGTACTTC.

The chain has TRBV30 and TRBJ2-3; tentatively, D is TRBD2 (6 bases). The V gene lost 6 bases and the J gene lost 3 bases, with 16 bases spanning the gap. The germline CDR1 and CDR2 sequences are GTSNPN and SVGIG (reference sequence). The CDR3 loop spans 14 amino acids. CDR3 sequence reads: CACKSEGLTDTQYF. As DNA, the CDR3 is TGTGCCTGCAAATCCGAGGGACTTACAGATACGCAGTATTTT.

This clone showed up just once. The chain uses TRBV15 and TRBJ2-3; 9 bases agree with TRBD2. The CDR3 is made up of 16 amino acids. Germline V CDR1 and CDR2: LNHNV, YYDKDF (reference sequence). V lost 6 bases and J lost 2; bases outside the gene matches: 9. This chain's CDR3 is CATRRTSGRYTDTQYF. The CDR3 bases are TGTGCCACCAGAAGAACTAGCGGGCGGTACACAGATACGCAGTATTTT.

The chain links TRBV2 to TRBJ1-5, with TRBD1 matching over 7 bases. This CDR3 contains 15 residues. Per the germline V gene, CDR1 is SNHLY and CDR2 is FYNNEI. J gave up 1 base and V 6 bases, and 6 bases lay outside the gene matches. CDR3 DNA: TGTGCCAGCAGATACGACAGGGCCAGCAATCAGCCCCAGCATTTT. As protein: CASRYDRASNQPQHF.

The rearrangement links TRBV9 to TRBJ2-1; tentatively, D is TRBD1 (6 bases). CDR3 length: 15 amino acids. CDR1 is SGDLS, CDR2 YYNGEE, per germline. The germline V and J ends were trimmed by 4 bases and 5 bases, with 16 bases remaining between them. DNA for the CDR3: TGTGCCAGCAGCCTTCGGGACATTTTCGACAATGAGCAGTTCTTC. Encoded protein: CASSLRDIFDNEQFF.

The chain links TRBV6-5 to TRBJ1-2; TRBD1 is a possible D gene (5 bases). Germline V gene lookup returns CDR1 MNHEY and CDR2 SVGAGI. Trimming cost V 0 bases and J 2 bases, with 13 bases left between them. The CDR3 runs 16 residues. The CDR3 region has the DNA TGTGCCAGCAGTTACTCGAGCGGGGGTTCCAACTATGGCTACACCTTC. The encoded protein is CASSYSSGGSNYGYTF.

The chain combines TRBV7-8 with TRBJ1-2; D is undetermined. The CDR3 runs to 14 residues. Germline CDR1 SGHVS, CDR2 FQNEAQ. V lost 2 bases, J lost 2 bases, and 9 bases lay in between. The chain's CDR3 is CASSLSEGNYGYTF. In nucleotides, the CDR3 is TGTGCCAGCAGCTTAAGTGAGGGAAACTATGGCTACACCTTC.

V and J are TRBV30 and TRBJ2-5, with 7 bases matching TRBD1. This CDR3 comprises 15 residues. Germline loops: CDR1 GTSNPN, CDR2 SVGIG (reference sequence). The V segment lost 4 bases and the J segment 1 base; nucleotides outside the gene matches: 9. CDR3 protein: CAWTPIGTVQETQYF. In DNA form, the CDR3 reads TGTGCCTGGACTCCCATAGGGACAGTCCAAGAGACCCAGTACTTC.

The sample holds a few counts of this clone. The rearrangement links TRBV11-2 to TRBJ1-1, with TRBD1 as a possible D gene (5 bases). CDR1 SGHAT and CDR2 FQNNGV come from the germline V gene. The CDR3 is made up of 15 amino acids. V was cut by 5 bases and J by 2 bases, with 15 bases left in between. The CDR3 spells CASSTLTVGNTEAFF. CDR3 bases: TGTGCCAGCAGCACATTGACAGTAGGAAACACTGAAGCTTTCTTT.

The CDR3 sequence: CASSLRVGAEAFF. The CDR3 DNA sequence: TGTGCCAGCAGTCTTAGGGTGGGAGCTGAAGCTTTCTTT. This rearrangement joins TRBV27 to TRBJ1-1; D is unresolved. The CDR3 sequence is 13 residues long. Trimming took off 5 bases at V and 6 bases at J, with 13 bases between the two ends. Germline V lookup: CDR1 MNHEY, CDR2 SMNVEV (reference sequence).

The chain recombines TRBV10-1 with TRBJ2-3; D unclear. The CDR3 sequence is 13 residues long. With 4 bases removed from V and 0 bases from J, the gap between germline ends came to 5 bases. Germline lookup yields CDR1 WNHNN and CDR2 SYGVQD (reference sequence). The CDR3 DNA is TGCGCCAGCAGTGTCGCCAGCACAGATACGCAGTATTTT. Encoded protein: CASSVASTDTQYF.

V gene TRBV5-1 combines with J gene TRBJ1-2; tentative D call: TRBD1 (6 bases). CDR3 length: 14 amino acids. V was shortened by 4 bases and J by 6 bases, with 16 bases between the two germline ends. Germline assignment: CDR1 SGHRS and CDR2 YFSETQ. The CDR3 here is CASSIGGGEHGYTF. CDR3 bases: TGCGCCAGCAGCATAGGCGGGGGCGAGCATGGCTACACCTTC.

The CDR3 sequence is CAAGVNYNEQFF. CDR3 nucleotide sequence: TGTGCGGCGGGAGTGAACTACAATGAGCAGTTCTTC. The chain has TRBV19 and TRBJ2-1; 7 nucleotides agree with TRBD2. Germline CDR1 is LNHDA and CDR2 is SQIVND (reference sequence). The CDR3 runs to 12 residues. Complete variable domain (other parts from reference TRBV19 and TRBJ2-1): DGGITQSPKYLFRKEGQNVTLSCEQNLNHDAMYWYRQDPGQGLRLIYYSQIVNDFQKGDIAEGYSVSREKKESFPLTVTSAQKNPTAFYLCAAGVNYNEQFFGPGTRLTVL.

The chain carries TRBV19 and TRBJ1-2; no reliable D call. Germline lookup yields CDR1 LNHDA and CDR2 SQIVND (reference sequence). V lost 10 bases to trimming and J lost 4 bases, with 19 bases between them. The CDR3 extends over 14 amino acids. CDR3: CATSLGAVAYGYTF. The DNA of the CDR3 is TGTGCCACCTCCTTAGGCGCGGTGGCCTATGGCTACACCTTC.

V is TRBV16 and J is TRBJ2-5; possibly TRBD2 for D (6 bases). With the DNA end fitting TRBJ2-7 better, the J assignment may be wrong. The CDR3 consists of 15 residues. Germline-derived CDR1 and CDR2 are KGHSY and FQNENV. CDR3 protein: CASSQSLAISYEQYF. Written as DNA, the CDR3 is TGTGCCAGCAGCCAATCGCTAGCGATCTCCTACGAGCAGTACTTC.

This clone was seen a few times. This chain uses TRBV25-1 with TRBJ2-2; no reliable D call. The length of the CDR3 is 15 residues. V was clipped by 4 bases and J by 5 bases, with 14 bases between them. Germline CDR1 and CDR2: MGHDK and SYGVNS. The CDR3 region has the DNA TGTGCCAGCAGTGGCGAAAGCGTGAGAACCGGGGAGCTGTTTTTT. It encodes CASSGESVRTGELFF. The full variable domain, in which reference TRBV25-1 and TRBJ2-2 provide the parts outside the CDR3, is EADIYQTPRYLVIGTGKKITLECSQTMGHDKMYWYQQDPGMELHLIHYSYGVNSTEKGDLSSESTVSRIRTEHFPLTLESARPSHTSQYLCASSGESVRTGELFFGEGSRLTVL.

CDR3 in amino acids: CASSLLSGGPNEQFF. The CDR3 DNA reads TGTGCCAGCAGCTTATTGTCTGGGGGGCCGAATGAGCAGTTCTTC. The V call is TRBV11-3, the J call TRBJ2-1, with D possibly being TRBD1 or TRBD2 (6 bases each). The germline V and J ends were trimmed by 2 bases and 7 bases, with 15 bases remaining between them. Germline lookup yields CDR1 SGHNT and CDR2 YENEEA. This CDR3 has 15 residues. Full variable domain (remainder filled in from reference TRBV11-3 and TRBJ2-1): EAGVVQSPRYKIIEKKQPVAFWCNPISGHNTLYWYLQNLGQGPELLIRYENEEAVDDSQLPKDRFSAERLKGVDSTLKIQPAELGDSAVYLCASSLLSGGPNEQFFGPGTRLTVL.

This clone came up a few times. This rearrangement joins TRBV2 to TRBJ2-7, with D possibly being TRBD1 or TRBD2 (5 bases each). The germline CDR1 and CDR2 sequences are SNHLY and FYNNEI. The CDR3 extends over 15 amino acids. Trimming removed 6 bases at V and 0 bases at J, with 15 bases between. CDR3 in amino acids: CASSGTPPISYEQYF. In DNA form, the CDR3 reads TGTGCCAGCAGCGGGACGCCCCCGATCTCCTACGAGCAGTACTTC.